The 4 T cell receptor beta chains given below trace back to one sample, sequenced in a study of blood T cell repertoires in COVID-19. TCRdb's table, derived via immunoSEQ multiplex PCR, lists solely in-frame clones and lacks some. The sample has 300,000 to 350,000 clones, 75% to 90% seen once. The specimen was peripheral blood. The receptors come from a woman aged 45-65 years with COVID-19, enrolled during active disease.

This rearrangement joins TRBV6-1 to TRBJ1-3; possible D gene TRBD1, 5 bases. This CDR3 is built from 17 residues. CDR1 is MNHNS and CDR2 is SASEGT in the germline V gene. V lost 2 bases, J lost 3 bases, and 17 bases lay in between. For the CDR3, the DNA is TGTGCCAGCAGTGAATCTCGGGGGTTCGTATTTGGAAACACCATATATTTT. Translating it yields CASSESRGFVFGNTIYF.

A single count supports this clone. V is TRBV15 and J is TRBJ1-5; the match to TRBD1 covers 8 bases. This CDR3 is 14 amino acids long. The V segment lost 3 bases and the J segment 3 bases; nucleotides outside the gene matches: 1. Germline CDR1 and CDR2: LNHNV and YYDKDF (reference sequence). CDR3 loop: CATSRGQVNQPQHF. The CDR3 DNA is TGTGCCACCAGCAGGGGACAGGTCAATCAGCCCCAGCATTTT.

The CDR3 here is CAISGFDRAYEQYF. The CDR3 DNA reads TGTGCCATCAGTGGGTTCGACAGGGCCTACGAGCAGTACTTC. The genes are TRBV10-3 and TRBJ2-7, with 7 positions matching TRBD1. Germline V lookup: CDR1 ENHRY, CDR2 SYGVKD. CDR3 size: 14 residues. The J segment lost 2 bases and the V segment lost 4 bases, leaving 5 bases of the junction unmatched.

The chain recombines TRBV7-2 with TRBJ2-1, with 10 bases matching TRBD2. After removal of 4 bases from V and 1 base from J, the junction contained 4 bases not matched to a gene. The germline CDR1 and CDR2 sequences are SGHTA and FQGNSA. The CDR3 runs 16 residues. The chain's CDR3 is CASSSSGRTSYNEQFF. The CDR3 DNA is TGTGCCAGCAGCTCTAGCGGGAGAACTTCCTACAATGAGCAGTTCTTC.